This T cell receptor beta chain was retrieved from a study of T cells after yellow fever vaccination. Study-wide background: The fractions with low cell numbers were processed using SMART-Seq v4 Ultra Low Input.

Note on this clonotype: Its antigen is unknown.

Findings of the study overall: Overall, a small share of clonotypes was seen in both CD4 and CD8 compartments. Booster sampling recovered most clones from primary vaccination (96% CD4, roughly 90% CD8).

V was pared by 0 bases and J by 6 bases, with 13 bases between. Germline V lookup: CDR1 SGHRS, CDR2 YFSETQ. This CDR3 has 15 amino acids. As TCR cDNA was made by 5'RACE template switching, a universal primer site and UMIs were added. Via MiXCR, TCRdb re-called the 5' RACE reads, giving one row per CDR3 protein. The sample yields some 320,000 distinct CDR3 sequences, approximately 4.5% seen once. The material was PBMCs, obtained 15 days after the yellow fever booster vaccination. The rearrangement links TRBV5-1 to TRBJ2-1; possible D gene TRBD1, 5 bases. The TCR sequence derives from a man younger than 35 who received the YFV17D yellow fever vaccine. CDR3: CASSLARALGNEQFF. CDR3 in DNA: TGCGCCAGCAGCTTGGCCAGGGCATTAGGCAATGAGCAGTTCTTC.